This is a list of T cell receptor beta chains from one sample in a study of regulatory T cells in long-lasting Graves disease. TCRdb recomputed calls from the multiplex PCR reads with MiXCR, one row per CDR3 protein. The table records hundreds of thousands of distinct CDR3 sequences, approximately 22% of them present only once. The sample in question was peripheral blood mononuclear cells (PBMCs), obtained when the disease was refractory, from a patient treated with antithyroid drugs. These TCRs come from a female donor with Graves disease. CDR3s include the opening cysteine and the closing phenylalanine or tryptophan. A D gene is named only where the DNA matches it firmly. Not every row has a clone size; where given, it reads once, few, many or a size class.

>.|TRBJ1-2|TRBV27|many
TGTGCCAGCAGGCGACAGACAGCGCCGGGGGGCTACACCTTC
CASRRQTAPGGYTF
>TRBD1|TRBJ1-2|TRBV5-4|.
TGTGCCAGCAGCTCCCCCGGACAGGGGATGAGCGGCTACACCTTC
CASSSPGQGMSGYTF
>TRBD2|TRBJ2-2|TRBV4-1|.
TGCGCCAGCAGCCAAGATCCCGGACTAGGTAGCACCGGGGAGCTGTTTTTT
CASSQDPGLGSTGELFF
>TRBD2|TRBJ2-3|TRBV6-1|.
TGTGCCAGCAGTGAGGACGGGGGGGGTACAGATACGCAGTATTTT
CASSEDGGGTDTQYF
>.|TRBJ2-3|TRBV28|.
TGTGCCACCGGGACGCCCGAGGGAGTAGGGACAGATACGCAGTATTTT
CATGTPEGVGTDTQYF
>TRBD1|TRBJ2-7|TRBV7-2|many
TGTGCCAGCAGCGTTATCGGACAGGGAATCTCCTACGAGCAGTACTTC
CASSVIGQGISYEQYF
>TRBD2|TRBJ2-3|TRBV9|.
TGTGCCAGCAGCGTAGAACTAGCGGGAGTAAATACGCAGTATTTT
CASSVELAGVNTQYF
>.|TRBJ2-2|TRBV7-8|many
TGTGCCAGCAGCCCGGTCTCCGGGGAGCTGTTTTTT
CASSPVSGELFF
>.|TRBJ2-2|TRBV4-1|.
TGCGCCAGCAGCCAAGTTTGGGACACCGGGGAGCTGTTTTTT
CASSQVWDTGELFF
>.|TRBJ1-1|TRBV11-3|.
TGTGCCAGCAGCCAAGGGTATGAGAGACAGCGGGGAGCTTTCTTT
CASSQGYERQRGAFF
>TRBD2|TRBJ2-3|TRBV2|few
TGTGCCAGCAGTGAGCGGACTAGCGGTACAGATACGCAGTATTTT
CASSERTSGTDTQYF
>TRBD1|TRBJ2-7|TRBV28|.
TGTGCCACACAGGGGGGATCGGGTGAGCAGTACTTC
CATQGGSGEQYF
>.|TRBJ1-4|TRBV19|many
TGTGCCAGTAGTATAGTGGGAGAAAAACTGTTTTTT
CASSIVGEKLFF
>TRBD2|TRBJ2-1|TRBV13|.
TGTGCCAGCAGCCCCCGGACTAGCGGGAGCCGCAATGAGCAGTTCTTC
CASSPRTSGSRNEQFF
>TRBD1|TRBJ1-2|TRBV9|few
TGTGCCAGCAGCCCGACGGGACAGGGAAACTATGGCTACACCTTC
CASSPTGQGNYGYTF
>TRBD2|TRBJ2-7|TRBV12-3/TRBV12-4|many
TGTGCCAGCAGCTCCCCCGGGACTAGTCGTTTGTACTTC
CASSSPGTSRLYF
>TRBD1|TRBJ2-4|TRBV7-8|.
TGTGCCAGCAGCAGGGGACAGGGAGACATTCAGTACTTC
CASSRGQGDIQYF
>TRBD1|TRBJ1-1|TRBV29-1|many
TGCAGCGGCGTCCCTGACAGGGGGTACATGAACACTGAAGCTTTCTTT
CSGVPDRGYMNTEAFF
>.|TRBJ1-6|TRBV6-1|many
TGTGCCAGCAGTACCCGGACATCGGTAAATTCACCCCTCCACTTT
CASSTRTSVNSPLHF
>.|TRBJ2-2|TRBV28|many
TGTGCCAGCGGAGTGGAAGCGGGCACCGGGGAGCTGTTTTTT
CASGVEAGTGELFF
>.|TRBJ1-1|TRBV11-2|many
TGTGCCAGCATCACTTTAAGGGGCAAGATTGGCACTGAAGCTTTCTTT
CASITLRGKIGTEAFF
>.|TRBJ2-5|TRBV28|many
TGTGCCAGCAGCTACTCCTCAGGACAAGAGACCCAGTACTTC
CASSYSSGQETQYF
>TRBD2|TRBJ2-5|TRBV6-2/TRBV6-3|few
TGTGCCAGCAGCCACCTGGGGGGGGGGGAAGAGACCCAGTACTTC
CASSHLGGGEETQYF
>TRBD1|TRBJ1-4|TRBV7-3|.
TGTGCCAGCAGCCCGACAGGGTTTGGAGAAAAACTGTTTTTT
CASSPTGFGEKLFF
>.|TRBJ2-3|TRBV7-2|once
TGTGCCAGCAGCTTAATGGCGGTCGGGGATACGCAGTATTTT
CASSLMAVGDTQYF
>TRBD1|TRBJ1-5|TRBV30|few
TGTGCCTGGAGTAGGACAGGGCAGCCCCAGCATTTT
CAWSRTGQPQHF
>.|TRBJ2-7|TRBV4-1|.
TGCGCCAGCAGCCAATCTTACAGGGACGAGCAGTACTTC
CASSQSYRDEQYF
>.|TRBJ1-2|TRBV28|.
TGTGCCAGCAGTATCGGGGCGGGGGGCTACACCTTC
CASSIGAGGYTF
>.|TRBJ2-6|TRBV5-1|.
TGCGCCAGCAGCTTGGCTCCCAACAATCCAGGGGCCAACGTCCTGACTTTC
CASSLAPNNPGANVLTF
>.|TRBJ2-5|TRBV15|.
TGTGCCACCAGCAGAGGGCTTGGGACAGAGACCCAGTACTTC
CATSRGLGTETQYF
>TRBD2|TRBJ2-3|TRBV7-9|.
TGTGCCAGCAGCTTGACCGGGACTAGTAATTCGGATACGCAGTATTTT
CASSLTGTSNSDTQYF
>TRBD1|TRBJ2-1|TRBV7-2|.
TGTGCCAGCAGCTTGACAGGGGGCCGTGAGGGTGAGCAGTTCTTC
CASSLTGGREGEQFF